Listed here are 25 T cell receptor beta chains from one sample, sequenced in a study of T cell responses to AZD1222 COVID-19 vaccine. The assay was immunoSEQ multiplex PCR, and TCRdb's table has in-frame clones only and misses some. Of 140,000 to 150,000 clones detected, approximately 93% appear once; the ten largest clones hold about 12%. The sequences come from peripheral blood, collected after recovery from COVID-19. The receptors come from an adult who had recovered from COVID-19.

The chain carries TRBV28 and TRBJ2-7; tentatively, D is TRBD1 or TRBD2 (5 bases each). The germline V gene has CDR1 MDHEN and CDR2 SYDVKM. Trimming shortened V by 6 bases and J by 2 bases, and 17 bases separated the two germline ends. The CDR3 is 15 residues long. The CDR3 sequence: CASRKLRDPPYEQYF. The CDR3, as DNA: TGTGCCAGCAGGAAACTTAGGGACCCCCCCTACGAGCAGTACTTC.

The chain uses TRBV11-2 and TRBJ1-5, with D tentatively TRBD1 (6 bases). Germline V lookup: CDR1 SGHAT, CDR2 FQNNGV. CDR3 length: 17 amino acids. Trimming cost V 1 base and J 7 bases, with 20 bases left between them. CDR3 sequence reads: CASSLGSGTGSGQPQHF. The CDR3 DNA reads TGTGCCAGCAGCTTAGGATCTGGCACAGGGTCAGGACAGCCCCAGCATTTT.

The chain carries TRBV11-2 and TRBJ2-7; D may be TRBD2 (5 bases). The CDR3 totals 15 residues. Germline-derived CDR1 and CDR2 are SGHAT and FQNNGV. Between the trimmed V and J ends, which lost 1 base and 4 bases, there was a span of 14 bases. CDR3 loop: CASSLVPQTIYEQYF. CDR3 nucleotides: TGTGCCAGCAGCTTAGTCCCCCAGACTATATACGAGCAGTACTTC.

J is TRBJ2-7 and V is TRBV7-8; D uncertain. This CDR3 is 13 amino acids long. With 2 bases removed from V and 4 bases from J, the gap between germline ends came to 9 bases. Germline lookup yields CDR1 SGHVS and CDR2 FQNEAQ. The CDR3 here is CASSLFGLYEQYF. Here the CDR3 DNA reads TGTGCCAGCAGCTTATTTGGTCTGTACGAGCAGTACTTC.

The chain has TRBV4-1 and TRBJ1-6; D unresolved. The germline CDR1 and CDR2 sequences are MGHRA and YSYEKL. The CDR3 runs to 13 residues. The ends were cut back, 1 base at V and 7 bases at J, with 5 bases in the middle. The CDR3 reads CASSQGVNSPLHF. CDR3 DNA sequence: TGCGCCAGCAGCCAAGGCGTCAATTCACCCCTCCACTTT.

The chain links TRBV2 to TRBJ1-1, with D perhaps TRBD1 (6 bases). The germline V gene has CDR1 SNHLY and CDR2 FYNNEI. Deletions cut 7 bases from V and 4 bases from J, with 13 bases between. The CDR3 extends over 13 amino acids. This chain's CDR3 is CASTAEGGTEAFF. The CDR3 nucleotides read TGTGCCAGCACTGCTGAAGGGGGCACTGAAGCTTTCTTT. The entire variable domain, with the rest obtained from reference TRBV2 and TRBJ1-1, is as follows: EPEVTQTPSHQVTQMGQEVILRCVPISNHLYFYWYRQILGQKVEFLVSFYNNEISEKSEIFDDQFSVERPDGSNFTLKIRSTKLEDSAMYFCASTAEGGTEAFFGQGTRLTVV.

This chain links TRBV5-1 with TRBJ2-7; D is unresolved. CDR1 SGHRS and CDR2 YFSETQ come from the germline V gene. The CDR3 totals 16 residues. The V end lost 4 bases, the J end lost 3 bases, and 20 bases lay between the germline ends. The CDR3 DNA is TGCGCCAGCAGCCCAATTGTCGCGACGAAGGGCTACGAGCAGTACTTC. This sequence encodes CASSPIVATKGYEQYF.

The chain combines TRBV5-1 with TRBJ1-1; D is unresolved. This CDR3 is built from 15 residues. Germline CDR1 is SGHRS and CDR2 is YFSETQ. V lost 0 bases, J lost 1 base, and 10 bases lay in between. Written as DNA, the CDR3 is TGCGCCAGCAGCTTGGCCGCAACAGCGAACACTGAAGCTTTCTTT. Protein product: CASSLAATANTEAFF.

The chain has TRBV5-1 and TRBJ2-2; D remains ambiguous. Looked up from germline, CDR1 is SGHRS and CDR2 is YFSETQ. The CDR3 runs 13 residues. V dropped 4 bases and J dropped 1 base, with 5 bases sitting between them. The CDR3 loop reads CASSALNTGELFF. The CDR3 region has the DNA TGCGCCAGCAGCGCCCTGAACACCGGGGAGCTGTTTTTT. The entire variable domain, with the rest obtained from reference TRBV5-1 and TRBJ2-2, is as follows: KAGVTQTPRYLIKTRGQQVTLSCSPISGHRSVSWYQQTPGQGLQFLFEYFSETQRNKGNFPGRFSGRQFSNSRSEMNVSTLELGDSALYLCASSALNTGELFFGEGSRLTVL.

V and J are TRBV7-2 and TRBJ2-7; D may be TRBD1 or TRBD2 (6 bases each). Germline V gene data show CDR1 as SGHTA and CDR2 as FQGNSA. The CDR3 totals 15 residues. Trimming took off 2 bases at V and 4 bases at J, with 15 bases between the two ends. The CDR3 bases are TGTGCCAGCAGCTTACGAGTGGGGGGCTTTTACGAGCAGTACTTC. This encodes CASSLRVGGFYEQYF.

This chain uses TRBV10-1 with TRBJ1-1, with unresolved D. This CDR3 has 13 residues. CDR1 is WNHNN and CDR2 is SYGVQD in the germline V gene (reference sequence). V was clipped by 6 bases and J by 5 bases, with 13 bases between them. The CDR3 is CASSADGSTEAFF. In DNA form, the CDR3 reads TGCGCCAGCAGCGCCGACGGTTCAACTGAAGCTTTCTTT.

The chain joins TRBV10-3 to TRBJ1-3; possible D gene TRBD1, 6 bases. The CDR3 has 14 residues. V was cut by 4 bases and J by 2 bases, with 9 bases left in between. Germline V CDR1 and CDR2: ENHRY, SYGVKD. The CDR3 DNA reads as TGTGCCATCAGTGCCGGGGGCACTGGAAACACCATATATTTT. It encodes CAISAGGTGNTIYF.

This clone was seen just once. V gene TRBV27 combines with J gene TRBJ2-7, with D unresolved. The CDR3 contains 11 residues. V gave up 3 bases and J gave up 5 bases, with 5 bases separating them. The germline V gene has CDR1 MNHEY and CDR2 SMNVEV (reference sequence). The CDR3 here is CASSLGNEQYF. In DNA, the CDR3 is TGTGCCAGCAGTTTGGGTAACGAGCAGTACTTC.

The chain recombines TRBV28 with TRBJ1-1; TRBD1 agrees at 7 bases. The J segment lost 10 bases and the V segment lost 7 bases, leaving 15 bases of the junction unmatched. The germline gives CDR1 MDHEN, CDR2 SYDVKM. CDR3 length: 14 residues. In DNA, the CDR3 is TGTGCCAGCACCTTTACCGGGACAGCCCGTCGAGCTTTCTTT. It specifies CASTFTGTARRAFF.

This chain connects TRBV28 to TRBJ2-1, with 14 nucleotides matching TRBD2. This CDR3 spans 17 amino acids. Germline trimming cut 5 bases from V and 7 bases from J; bases unmatched to any gene: 10. Germline values: CDR1 MDHEN, CDR2 SYDVKM. In DNA form, the CDR3 reads TGTGCCAGCAGTATCAGGACTAGCGGGAGGAGTAGGAATGAGCAGTTCTTC. It translates to CASSIRTSGRSRNEQFF.

This clone came up a few times. The chain couples TRBV7-3 to TRBJ2-7, with D tentatively TRBD1 (7 bases). CDR1 is SGHTA and CDR2 is FQGTGA in the germline V gene. The V end lost 5 bases, the J end lost 3 bases, and 17 bases lay between the germline ends. The CDR3 consists of 15 residues. The CDR3 DNA reads as TGTGCCAGCAGCGTAAGAGGCGGGACAGACTACGAGCAGTACTTC. This gives the protein CASSVRGGTDYEQYF.

The J gene is TRBJ2-5, the V gene TRBV3-1 (or the pseudogene TRBV3-2); 8 bases agree with TRBD2. The germline CDR1 and CDR2 sequences are LGHDT and YNNKEL (reference sequence). The junction had 8 bases not matched to a gene; V was cut back by 5 bases and J by 3 bases. This CDR3 comprises 15 residues. The DNA for the CDR3 is TGTGCCAGCAGCTCGAGTAGCGGGACTAAAGAGACCCAGTACTTC. Encoded protein: CASSSSSGTKETQYF.

This chain joins TRBV5-1 and TRBJ1-4, with no clear D. Germline V gene sequence: CDR1 SGHRS, CDR2 YFSETQ. V gave up 7 bases and J gave up 5 bases, with 18 bases separating them. The CDR3 spans 15 residues. The CDR3 coding sequence is TGCGCCAGCTCCACCGAGGGCAGTAAGAATGAAAAACTGTTTTTT. Its translation: CASSTEGSKNEKLFF.

V gene TRBV5-5 combines with J gene TRBJ1-6, with D hard to call. CDR3 length: 15 residues. Germline values: CDR1 SGHKS, CDR2 YYEKEE (reference sequence). The V end lost 7 bases, the J end lost 7 bases, and 18 bases lay between the germline ends. CDR3 loop: CASEFVMGPNSPLHF. The DNA for the CDR3 is TGTGCCAGCGAATTCGTAATGGGTCCCAATTCACCCCTCCACTTT.

V usage is TRBV27 and J usage is TRBJ2-7; 8 nucleotides agree with TRBD1. V lost 6 bases and J lost 6; bases outside the gene matches: 16. CDR3 length equals 16 residues. From germline, CDR1 is MNHEY and CDR2 SMNVEV (reference sequence). The CDR3 region is CASRPVDGRGQSEQYF. CDR3 nucleotide sequence: TGTGCCAGCAGACCTGTTGATGGCAGGGGGCAAAGCGAGCAGTACTTC.

In nucleotides, the CDR3 is TGTGCCAGCAGCTCGCCTAGGCTTACAGACTACTCCTACAATGAGCAGTTCTTC. The encoded protein is CASSSPRLTDYSYNEQFF. The J gene is TRBJ2-1, the V gene TRBV7-9, with D maybe TRBD2 (5 bases). Germline V lookup: CDR1 SEHNR, CDR2 FQNEAQ (reference sequence). The CDR3 totals 18 residues. Between the trimmed V and J ends, which lost 4 bases and 0 bases, there was a span of 19 bases.

The CDR3 DNA reads TGTGCCAGCACCTCGCTAGCGGCTAGCACAGATACGCAGTATTTT. Its translation: CASTSLAASTDTQYF. V and J are TRBV28 and TRBJ2-3, with TRBD2 identical over 7 bases. V was clipped by 7 bases and J by 0 bases; unmatched bases: 7. This CDR3 has 15 amino acids. Looked up from germline, CDR1 is MDHEN and CDR2 is SYDVKM.

The gene calls are TRBV7-9 and TRBJ2-1; 7 bases are shared with TRBD1. Per the germline V gene, CDR1 is SEHNR and CDR2 is FQNEAQ (reference sequence). V was pared by 4 bases and J by 7 bases, with 7 bases of the junction left unmatched. The CDR3 spans 14 residues. The CDR3 sequence: CASSSRTGRNEQFF. As DNA, the CDR3 is TGTGCCAGCAGCTCTAGGACAGGTAGGAATGAGCAGTTCTTC.

The CDR3 coding sequence is TGCAGCGTTGTCTCAGGGGGCCTCAACACTGAAGCTTTCTTT. It is translated as CSVVSGGLNTEAFF. This sequence joins TRBV29-1 and TRBJ1-1; 8 nucleotides match TRBD1. The CDR3 loop spans 14 amino acids. Germline CDR1 SQVTM, CDR2 ANQGSEA. The V and J ends lost 4 bases and 2 bases, in that order; junction bases with no gene match: 6.

The chain is built from TRBV14 and TRBJ2-7; D is possibly TRBD1 (5 bases). The V gene's germline CDR1 is SGHDN and CDR2 FVKESK. This CDR3 has 14 residues. Trimming removed 1 base at V and 3 bases at J, with 10 bases between. The CDR3 DNA sequence: TGTGCCAGCAGCCAAGGCTTAGGGGACTACGAGCAGTACTTC. Amino acids: CASSQGLGDYEQYF. Drawing the rest from reference TRBV14 and TRBJ2-7, the complete variable domain is EAGVTQFPSHSVIEKGQTVTLRCDPISGHDNLYWYRRVMGKEIKFLLHFVKESKQDESGMPNNRFLAERTGGTYSTLKVQPAELEDSGVYFCASSQGLGDYEQYFGPGTRLTVT.